Shown below are 8 T cell receptor beta chains from a single sample sequenced in a study of glioma-infiltrating T cells. Amplification of TCR alpha and beta CDR3 regions from RNA used iRepertoire nested multiplex PCR. TCRdb itself ran the multiplex PCR reads through MiXCR, one entry per CDR3 protein. The sample records 44,000 or so distinct CDR3 sequences, 20% to 25% being singletons. What was sequenced was glioma tissue, nonneoplastic brain tissue, or PBMCs (not recorded which). The source of these receptors is a human donor with low-grade glioma or glioblastoma, undergoing nonglioma brain surgery, or in good health (not recorded which).

This clonotype was found many times. This sequence joins TRBV29-1 and TRBJ2-5; D gene ambiguous. The CDR3 sequence is 13 residues long. V was cut by 4 bases and J by 2 bases, with 11 bases left in between. Per germline, CDR1 SQVTM and CDR2 ANQGSEA. The CDR3 nucleotides are TGCAGCGTTGTCATCCGGGCACAAGAGACCCAGTACTTC. This codes for CSVVIRAQETQYF.

The J gene is TRBJ2-7, the V gene TRBV12-3 or TRBV12-4, with 8 bases that match TRBD1. V lost 2 bases and J lost 0; bases outside the gene matches: 3. The CDR3 runs to 15 residues. CDR3 sequence reads: CASSLRQGRSYEQYF. The CDR3 region has the DNA TGTGCCAGCAGTTTACGACAGGGGCGCTCCTACGAGCAGTACTTC.

This clonotype was observed many times. CDR3 loop: CASSQVGTGYIAFF. CDR3 bases: TGTGCCAGCAGCCAAGTGGGGACAGGGTATATAGCTTTCTTT. The chain carries TRBV4-2 and TRBJ1-1; 9 nucleotides align to TRBD1. The trim removed 1 base at V and 10 bases at J, leaving 7 bases unmatched. Germline-derived CDR1 and CDR2 are LGHNA and YNFKEQ. The CDR3 length is 14 residues.

CDR3 bases: TGTGCCAGCAGTCTATCTGCAGAGGTCGCTTTCTTT. Protein sequence: CASSLSAEVAFF. The chain combines TRBV14 with TRBJ1-1, with unresolved D. V lost 6 bases, J lost 11 bases, and 16 bases lay in between. Germline values: CDR1 SGHDN, CDR2 FVKESK. This CDR3 comprises 12 residues.

This clonotype was observed many times. The CDR3 coding sequence is TGCAGTGCTTCGGACCCCCGGAGGGCTAACACCGGGGAGCTGTTTTTT. It is translated as CSASDPRRANTGELFF. The V call is TRBV20-1, the J call TRBJ2-2; maybe TRBD2 (6 bases). Germline CDR1 DFQATT, CDR2 SNEGSKA (reference sequence). V dropped 5 bases and J dropped 2 bases, with 18 bases sitting between them. The CDR3 is 16 residues long.

This clonotype was counted ten times or more. The chain links TRBV28 to TRBJ2-3, with D possibly TRBD2 on 5 matching bases. Between the trimmed V and J ends, which lost 2 bases and 8 bases, there was a span of 20 bases. The CDR3 extends over 16 amino acids. The V gene's germline CDR1 is MDHEN and CDR2 SYDVKM. CDR3 DNA sequence: TGTGCCAGCAGTTTAGGCCTAGAAGGGAGAACGGGTACGCAGTATTTT. Protein sequence: CASSLGLEGRTGTQYF.

This clonotype was recorded many times. The gene calls are TRBV10-3 and TRBJ1-1; TRBD1 might be the D (6 bases). The V end was cut by 2 bases, the J end by 11 bases, with 9 bases between. This CDR3 is built from 11 residues. Germline assignment: CDR1 ENHRY and CDR2 SYGVKD. CDR3 protein: CAISEDQGAFF. For the CDR3, the DNA is TGTGCCATCAGTGAGGACCAGGGGGCTTTCTTT.

This clonotype was found a few times. This chain uses TRBV3-1 with TRBJ2-1, with no clear D. V shed 4 bases and J shed 7 bases, with 14 bases lying between them. The germline CDR1 and CDR2 sequences are LGHDT and YNNKEL (reference sequence). The CDR3 is 14 residues long. CDR3: CASSPSLLVNEQFF. CDR3 nucleotides: TGTGCCAGCAGCCCCAGCCTTCTAGTAAATGAGCAGTTCTTC.